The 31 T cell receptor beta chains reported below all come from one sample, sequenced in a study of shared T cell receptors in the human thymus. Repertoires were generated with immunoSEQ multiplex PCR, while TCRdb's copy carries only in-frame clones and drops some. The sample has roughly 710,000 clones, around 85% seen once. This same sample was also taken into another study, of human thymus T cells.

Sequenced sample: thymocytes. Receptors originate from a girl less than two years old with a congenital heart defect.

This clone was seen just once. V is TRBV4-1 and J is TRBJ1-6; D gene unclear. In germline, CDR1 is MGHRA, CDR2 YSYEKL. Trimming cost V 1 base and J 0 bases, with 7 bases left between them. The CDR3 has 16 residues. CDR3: CASSQVACSYNSPLHF. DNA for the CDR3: TGCGCCAGCAGCCAAGTAGCCTGCTCCTATAATTCACCCCTCCACTTT.

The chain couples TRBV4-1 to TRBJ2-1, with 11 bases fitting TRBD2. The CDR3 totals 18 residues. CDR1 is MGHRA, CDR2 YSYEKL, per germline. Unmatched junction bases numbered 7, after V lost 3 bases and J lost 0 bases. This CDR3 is CASSQASGGPHSYNEQFF. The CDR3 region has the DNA TGCGCCAGCAGCCAGGCTAGCGGGGGGCCCCACTCCTACAATGAGCAGTTCTTC.

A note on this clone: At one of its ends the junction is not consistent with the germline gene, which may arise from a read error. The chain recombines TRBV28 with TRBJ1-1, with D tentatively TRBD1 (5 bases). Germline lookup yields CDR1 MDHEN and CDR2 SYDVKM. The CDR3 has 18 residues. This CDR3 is CASSLNRTHRTMNAEAFF. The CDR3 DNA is TGTGCCAGCAGCCTAAACAGAACACACAGGACTATGAACGCTGAAGCTTTCTTT.

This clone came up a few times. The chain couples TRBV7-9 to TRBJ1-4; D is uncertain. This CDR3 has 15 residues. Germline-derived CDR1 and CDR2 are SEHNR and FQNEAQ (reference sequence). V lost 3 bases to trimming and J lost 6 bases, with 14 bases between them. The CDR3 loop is CASSFSGELHEKLFF. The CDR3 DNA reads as TGTGCCAGCAGCTTTTCCGGAGAACTGCATGAAAAACTGTTTTTT. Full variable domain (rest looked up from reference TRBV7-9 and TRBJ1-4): DTGVSQNPRHKITKRGQNVTFRCDPISEHNRLYWYRQTLGQGPEFLTYFQNEAQLEKSRLLSDRFSAERPKGSFSTLEIQRTEQGDSAMYLCASSFSGELHEKLFFGSGTQLSVL.

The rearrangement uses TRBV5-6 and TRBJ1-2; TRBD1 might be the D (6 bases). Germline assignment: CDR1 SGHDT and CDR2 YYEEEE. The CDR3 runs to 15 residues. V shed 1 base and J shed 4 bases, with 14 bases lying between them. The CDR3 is CASSLSPGQGYGYTF. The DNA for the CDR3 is TGTGCCAGCAGCTTGTCCCCGGGACAAGGCTATGGCTACACCTTC. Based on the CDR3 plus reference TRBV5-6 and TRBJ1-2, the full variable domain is DAGVTQSPTHLIKTRGQQVTLRCSPKSGHDTVSWYQQALGQGPQFIFQYYEEEERQRGNFPDRFSGHQFPNYSSELNVNALLLGDSALYLCASSLSPGQGYGYTFGSGTRLTVV.

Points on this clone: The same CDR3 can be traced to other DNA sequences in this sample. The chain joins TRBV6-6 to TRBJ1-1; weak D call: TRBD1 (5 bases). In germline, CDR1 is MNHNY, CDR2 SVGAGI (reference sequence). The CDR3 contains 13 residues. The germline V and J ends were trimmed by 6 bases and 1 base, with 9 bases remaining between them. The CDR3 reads CASRATGNTEAFF. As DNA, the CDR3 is TGTGCCAGCAGAGCCACAGGGAACACTGAAGCTTTCTTT.

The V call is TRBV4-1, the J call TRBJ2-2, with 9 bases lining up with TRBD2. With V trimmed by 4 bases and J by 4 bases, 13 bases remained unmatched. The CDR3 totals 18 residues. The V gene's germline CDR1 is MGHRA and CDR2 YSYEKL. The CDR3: CASSRRWASGDITGELFF. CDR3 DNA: TGCGCCAGCAGCCGGAGGTGGGCTAGCGGGGATATCACCGGGGAGCTGTTTTTT.

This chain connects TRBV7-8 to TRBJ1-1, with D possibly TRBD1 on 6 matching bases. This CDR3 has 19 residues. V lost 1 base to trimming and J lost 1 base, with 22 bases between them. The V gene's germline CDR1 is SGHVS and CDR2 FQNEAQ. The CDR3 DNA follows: TGTGCCAGCAGCTTAGAGTCCAACGGGACAAGGCCACCGAACACTGAAGCTTTCTTT. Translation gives CASSLESNGTRPPNTEAFF. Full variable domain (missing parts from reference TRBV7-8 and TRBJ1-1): GAGVSQSPRYKVAKRGQDVALRCDPISGHVSLFWYQQALGQGPEFLTYFQNEAQLDKSGLPSDRFFAERPEGSVSTLKIQRTQQEDSAVYLCASSLESNGTRPPNTEAFFGQGTRLTVV.

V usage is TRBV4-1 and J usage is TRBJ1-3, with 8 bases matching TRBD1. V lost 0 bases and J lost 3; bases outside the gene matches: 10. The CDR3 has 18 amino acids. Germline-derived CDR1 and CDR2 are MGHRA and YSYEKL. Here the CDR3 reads CASSQDHNRGKIGNTIYF. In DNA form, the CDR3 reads TGCGCCAGCAGCCAAGATCACAACAGGGGGAAGATTGGAAACACCATATATTTT.

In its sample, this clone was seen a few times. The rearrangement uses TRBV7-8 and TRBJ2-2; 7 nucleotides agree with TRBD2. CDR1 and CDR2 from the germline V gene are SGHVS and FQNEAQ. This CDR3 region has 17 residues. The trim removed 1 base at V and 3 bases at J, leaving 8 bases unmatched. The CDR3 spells CASSLGRAGRYTGELFF. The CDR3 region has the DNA TGTGCCAGCAGCTTAGGGAGAGCGGGGAGGTACACCGGGGAGCTGTTTTTT.

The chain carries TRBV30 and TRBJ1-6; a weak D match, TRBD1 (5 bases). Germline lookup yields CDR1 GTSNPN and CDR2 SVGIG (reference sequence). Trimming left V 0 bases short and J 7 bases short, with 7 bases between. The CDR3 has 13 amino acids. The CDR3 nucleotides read TGTGCCTGGAGTGTCCAGGGAAATTCACCCCTCCACTTT. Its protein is CAWSVQGNSPLHF.

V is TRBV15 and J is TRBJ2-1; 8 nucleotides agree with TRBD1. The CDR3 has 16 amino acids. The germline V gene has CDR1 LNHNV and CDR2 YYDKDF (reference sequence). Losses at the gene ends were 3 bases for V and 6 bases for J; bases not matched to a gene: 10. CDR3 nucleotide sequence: TGTGCCACCAGCAGGGTACAGGGGGGTTGGCGCAATGAGCAGTTCTTC. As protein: CATSRVQGGWRNEQFF.

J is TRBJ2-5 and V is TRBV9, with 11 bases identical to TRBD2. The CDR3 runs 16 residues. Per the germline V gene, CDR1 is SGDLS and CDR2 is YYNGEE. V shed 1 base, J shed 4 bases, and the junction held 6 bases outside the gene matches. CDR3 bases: TGTGCCAGCAGCGTAATGACTAGCGGGGATAGAGAGACCCAGTACTTC. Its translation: CASSVMTSGDRETQYF.

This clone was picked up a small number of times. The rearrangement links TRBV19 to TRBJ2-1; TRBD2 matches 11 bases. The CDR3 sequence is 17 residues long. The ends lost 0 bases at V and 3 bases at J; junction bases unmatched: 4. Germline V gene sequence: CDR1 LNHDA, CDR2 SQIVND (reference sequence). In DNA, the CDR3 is TGTGCCAGTAGTATAGACGGGACTAGCGGTAACTACAATGAGCAGTTCTTC. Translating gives CASSIDGTSGNYNEQFF.

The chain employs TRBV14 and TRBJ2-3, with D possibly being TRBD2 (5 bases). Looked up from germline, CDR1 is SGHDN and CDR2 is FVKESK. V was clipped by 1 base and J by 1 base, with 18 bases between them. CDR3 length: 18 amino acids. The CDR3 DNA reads TGTGCCAGCAGCCAAGGTCAGAGGGCAGTTAACCGCACAGATACGCAGTATTTT. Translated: CASSQGQRAVNRTDTQYF.

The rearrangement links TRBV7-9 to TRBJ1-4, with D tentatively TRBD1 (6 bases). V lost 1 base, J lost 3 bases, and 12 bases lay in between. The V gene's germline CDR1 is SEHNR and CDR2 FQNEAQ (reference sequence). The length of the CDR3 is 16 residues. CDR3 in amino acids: CASSLERTAPNEKLFF. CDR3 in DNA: TGTGCCAGCAGCTTAGAAAGGACAGCTCCTAATGAAAAACTGTTTTTT. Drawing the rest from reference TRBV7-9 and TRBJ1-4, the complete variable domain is DTGVSQNPRHKITKRGQNVTFRCDPISEHNRLYWYRQTLGQGPEFLTYFQNEAQLEKSRLLSDRFSAERPKGSFSTLEIQRTEQGDSAMYLCASSLERTAPNEKLFFGSGTQLSVL.

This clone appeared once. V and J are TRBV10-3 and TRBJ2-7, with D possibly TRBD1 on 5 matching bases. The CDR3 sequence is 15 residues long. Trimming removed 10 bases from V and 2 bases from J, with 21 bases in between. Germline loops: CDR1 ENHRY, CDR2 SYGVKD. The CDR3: CATRVEDTRAYEQYF. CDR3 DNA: TGTGCCACCCGGGTTGAGGACACCAGAGCCTACGAGCAGTACTTC.

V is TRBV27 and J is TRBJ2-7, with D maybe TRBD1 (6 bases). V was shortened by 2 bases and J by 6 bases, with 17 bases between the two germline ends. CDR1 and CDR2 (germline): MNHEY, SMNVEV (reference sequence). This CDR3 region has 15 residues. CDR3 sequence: CASSLGGHPLPEQYF. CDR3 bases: TGTGCCAGCAGTTTAGGGGGACACCCCCTTCCCGAGCAGTACTTC.

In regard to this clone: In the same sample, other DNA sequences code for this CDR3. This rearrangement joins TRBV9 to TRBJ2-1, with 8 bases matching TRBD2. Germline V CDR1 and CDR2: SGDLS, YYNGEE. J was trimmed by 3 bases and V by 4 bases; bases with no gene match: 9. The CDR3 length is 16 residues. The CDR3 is CASSPSGTSGYNEQFF. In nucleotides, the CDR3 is TGTGCCAGCAGCCCCTCCGGGACTAGTGGCTACAATGAGCAGTTCTTC.

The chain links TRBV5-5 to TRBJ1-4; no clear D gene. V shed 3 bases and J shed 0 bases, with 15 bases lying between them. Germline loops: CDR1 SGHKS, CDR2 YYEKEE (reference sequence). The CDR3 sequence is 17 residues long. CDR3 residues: CASSWAPPIATNEKLFF. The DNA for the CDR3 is TGTGCCAGCAGCTGGGCCCCCCCGATCGCAACTAATGAAAAACTGTTTTTT.

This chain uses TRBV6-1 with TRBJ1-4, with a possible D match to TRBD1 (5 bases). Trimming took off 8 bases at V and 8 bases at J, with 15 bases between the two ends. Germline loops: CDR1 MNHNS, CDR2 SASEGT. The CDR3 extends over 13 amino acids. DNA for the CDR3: TGTGCCAGCTCACCAACGGGGGACGAAAAACTGTTTTTT. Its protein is CASSPTGDEKLFF.

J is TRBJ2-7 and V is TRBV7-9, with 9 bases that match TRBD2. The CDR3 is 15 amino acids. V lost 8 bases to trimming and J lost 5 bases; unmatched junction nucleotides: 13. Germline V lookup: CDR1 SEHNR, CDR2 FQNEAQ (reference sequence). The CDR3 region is CASSLRLAAPNEQYF. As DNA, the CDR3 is TGTGCCAGCTCGTTAAGACTAGCGGCTCCTAACGAGCAGTACTTC.

The DNA of the CDR3 is TGCAGCGTTGAAGAGCCGGGACAGGGAACTATGCCGTCCCGGCCGCCCCCCTCTGGAAACACCATATATTTT. The encoded protein is CSVEEPGQGTMPSRPPPSGNTIYF. The chain has TRBV29-1 and TRBJ1-3; TRBD1 matches at 9 bases. CDR3 length: 24 amino acids. Germline V CDR1 and CDR2: SQVTM, ANQGSEA. V shed 0 bases, J shed 0 bases, and the junction held 27 bases outside the gene matches.

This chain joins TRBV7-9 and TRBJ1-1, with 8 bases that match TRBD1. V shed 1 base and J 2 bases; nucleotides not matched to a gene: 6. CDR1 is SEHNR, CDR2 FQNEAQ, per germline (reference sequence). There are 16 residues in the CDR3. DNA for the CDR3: TGTGCCAGCAGCTTAGGCGACAGGGGCCCAAACACTGAAGCTTTCTTT. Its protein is CASSLGDRGPNTEAFF.

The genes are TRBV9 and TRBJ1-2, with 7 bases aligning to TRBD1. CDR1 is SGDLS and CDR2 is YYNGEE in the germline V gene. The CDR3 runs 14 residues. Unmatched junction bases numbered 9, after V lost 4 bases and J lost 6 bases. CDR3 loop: CASSQVGGRNGYTF. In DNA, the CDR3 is TGTGCCAGCAGCCAGGTAGGGGGCAGGAATGGCTACACCTTC.

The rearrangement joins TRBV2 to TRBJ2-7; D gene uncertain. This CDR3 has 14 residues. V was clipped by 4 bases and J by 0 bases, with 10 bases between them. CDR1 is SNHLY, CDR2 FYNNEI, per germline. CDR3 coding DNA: TGTGCCAGCAGTGCTAGACGGTACTCCTACGAGCAGTACTTC. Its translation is CASSARRYSYEQYF.

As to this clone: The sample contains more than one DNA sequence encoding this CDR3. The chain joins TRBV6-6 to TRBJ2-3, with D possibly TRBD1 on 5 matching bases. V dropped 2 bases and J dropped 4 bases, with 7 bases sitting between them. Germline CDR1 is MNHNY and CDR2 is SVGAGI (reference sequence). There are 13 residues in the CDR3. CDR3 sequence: CASSYPQADTQYF. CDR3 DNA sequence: TGTGCCAGCAGTTACCCACAGGCAGATACGCAGTATTTT.

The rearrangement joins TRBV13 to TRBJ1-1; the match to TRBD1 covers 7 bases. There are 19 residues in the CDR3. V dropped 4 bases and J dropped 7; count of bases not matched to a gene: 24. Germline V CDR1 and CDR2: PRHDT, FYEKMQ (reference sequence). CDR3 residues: CASSSYQKPDDTRDSEAFF. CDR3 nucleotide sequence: TGTGCCAGCAGCTCATACCAAAAACCAGACGACACCCGGGACAGTGAAGCTTTCTTT.

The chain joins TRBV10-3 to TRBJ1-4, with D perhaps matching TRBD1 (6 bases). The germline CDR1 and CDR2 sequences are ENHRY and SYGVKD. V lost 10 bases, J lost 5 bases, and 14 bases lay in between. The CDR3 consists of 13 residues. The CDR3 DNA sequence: TGTGCCACCCACAGGGCCCCCAATGAAAAACTGTTTTTT. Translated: CATHRAPNEKLFF.

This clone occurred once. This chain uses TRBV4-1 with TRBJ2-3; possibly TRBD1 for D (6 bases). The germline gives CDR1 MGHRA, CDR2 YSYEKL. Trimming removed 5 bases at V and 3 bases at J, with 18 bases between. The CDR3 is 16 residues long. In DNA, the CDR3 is TGCGCCAGCAGCAAAACCTCAGGGGTGACTACAGATACGCAGTATTTT. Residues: CASSKTSGVTTDTQYF.

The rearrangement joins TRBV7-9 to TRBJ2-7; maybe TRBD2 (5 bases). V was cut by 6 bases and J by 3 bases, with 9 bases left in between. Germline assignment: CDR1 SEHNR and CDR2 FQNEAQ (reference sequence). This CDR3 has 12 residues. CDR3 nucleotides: TGTGCCAGCAGTTCCGGGAACTACGAGCAGTACTTC. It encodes CASSSGNYEQYF.